This T cell receptor (beta chain) stems from a study of Ad26.COV2.S vaccination and SARS-CoV-2 variants. Across the whole study: By the intramuscular route, Ad26.COV2.S was given once, or twice 56 days apart. The study, taken as a whole, reports: Possible underestimation of total T cell responses by the TCR breadth and depth analyses was noted. Similar non-spike TCR breadth was seen in vaccine and placebo recipients.

The CDR3 has 13 amino acids. V gave up 8 bases and J gave up 8 bases, with 18 bases separating them. Method: immunoSEQ multiplex PCR; TCRdb's copy keeps in-frame clones and lacks some. The sample has about 480,000 clones; approximately 88% are singletons. As to treatment: about 20 received Ad26.COV2.S at low or high dose, single or two shots; 5 received placebo; per-sample allocation not given. Sampling occurred on day 63 after the first vaccine or placebo injection. SARS-CoV-2 spike from the Wuhan strain was encoded by the vaccine, an Ad26 vector. About this clone itself: The antigen is not known.

The sequencing here drew on peripheral blood, taken in a trial of Ad26.COV2.S vaccine versus placebo. The chain joins TRBV12-3 or TRBV12-4 to TRBJ1-2; D possibly corresponds to TRBD1 (5 bases). The sequence was obtained from a person aged 18-65 years who received the Ad26.COV2.S COVID-19 vaccine or a placebo. The CDR3 DNA reads as TGTGCCAGCGCTTTGGCCGGGGGAGGGGGCTACACCTTC. Protein: CASALAGGGGYTF.